This TCR beta chain was identified during a study of technical replicates of blood from a handful of donors. TCRdb's copy holds only in-frame clones and misses some; the assay was immunoSEQ multiplex PCR. Here the sample spans about 74,000 clones, roughly 94% being singletons. The germline V gene encodes CDR1 MDHEN and CDR2 SYDVKM. The CDR3 covers 15 residues. Losses at the gene ends were 5 bases for V and 3 bases for J; bases not matched to a gene: 5. The J gene is TRBJ1-2, the V gene TRBV28; 11 bases agree with TRBD1. The clonotype originates from a human donor in good health. Sequencing input: T cells isolated from PBMCs. The CDR3 nucleotides are TGTGCCAGCAGTCCCGGACAGGGGGCCCACTATGGCTACACCTTC. Its translation is CASSPGQGAHYGYTF.